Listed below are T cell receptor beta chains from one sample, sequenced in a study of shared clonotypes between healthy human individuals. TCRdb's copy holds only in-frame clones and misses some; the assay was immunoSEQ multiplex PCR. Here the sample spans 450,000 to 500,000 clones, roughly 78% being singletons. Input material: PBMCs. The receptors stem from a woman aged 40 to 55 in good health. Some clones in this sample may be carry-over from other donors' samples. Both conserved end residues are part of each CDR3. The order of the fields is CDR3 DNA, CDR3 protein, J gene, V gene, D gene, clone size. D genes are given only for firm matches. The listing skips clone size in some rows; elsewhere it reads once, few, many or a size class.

CDR3nt: TGTGCCAGCAGCTCGGGACTAGCGGGAACGAATGAGCAGTTCTTC; CDR3aa: CASSSGLAGTNEQFF; j_gene: TRBJ2-1; v_gene: TRBV11-3; d_gene: TRBD2; abundance: .
CDR3nt: TGTGCCAGCAGGAGTCAGGGGGCCTCCAATCAGCCCCAGCATTTT; CDR3aa: CASRSQGASNQPQHF; j_gene: TRBJ1-5; v_gene: TRBV6-1; d_gene: TRBD1; abundance: .
CDR3nt: TGTGCCAGCAGCTTACGGGCTAGCGGGAGAACAGATACGCAGTATTTT; CDR3aa: CASSLRASGRTDTQYF; j_gene: TRBJ2-3; v_gene: TRBV7-2; d_gene: TRBD2; abundance: .
CDR3nt: TGTGCCAGCAGTCTGGACAGGGTCAGCGGGGAGCTGTTTTTT; CDR3aa: CASSLDRVSGELFF; j_gene: TRBJ2-2; v_gene: TRBV28; d_gene: TRBD1; abundance: .
CDR3nt: TGTGCCAGCAGTTTCTCCCCCTACGAGCAGTACTTC; CDR3aa: CASSFSPYEQYF; j_gene: TRBJ2-7; v_gene: TRBV6-6; d_gene: .; abundance: .
CDR3nt: TGTGCCAGCAGTGACGTCGGGAGGCCCTCCTACAATGAGCAGTTCTTC; CDR3aa: CASSDVGRPSYNEQFF; j_gene: TRBJ2-1; v_gene: TRBV6-1; d_gene: TRBD2; abundance: .
CDR3nt: TGTGCCAGCAGCTCCAGACTAGCGGGAGATTTAGATACGCAGTATTTT; CDR3aa: CASSSRLAGDLDTQYF; j_gene: TRBJ2-3; v_gene: TRBV9; d_gene: TRBD2; abundance: .
CDR3nt: TGCGCCAGCAGCTCTCCCGGGGGGGAAGATACGCAGTATTTT; CDR3aa: CASSSPGGEDTQYF; j_gene: TRBJ2-3; v_gene: TRBV5-1; d_gene: TRBD2; abundance: .
CDR3nt: TGCGCCAGCAGCCAACTGGGACTAGCGGGACACGTTGCCTACAATGAGCAGTTCTTC; CDR3aa: CASSQLGLAGHVAYNEQFF; j_gene: TRBJ2-1; v_gene: TRBV4-1; d_gene: TRBD2; abundance: .
CDR3nt: TGTGCCAGTAGGGGAGTGGGACTAGCGGGAGAAGCCAAAAACATTCAGTACTTC; CDR3aa: CASRGVGLAGEAKNIQYF; j_gene: TRBJ2-4; v_gene: TRBV19; d_gene: TRBD2; abundance: .
CDR3nt: TGTGCCAGCACCTGGGATCTCAATCAGCCCCAGCATTTT; CDR3aa: CASTWDLNQPQHF; j_gene: TRBJ1-5; v_gene: TRBV6-1; d_gene: .; abundance: .
CDR3nt: TGTGCCATCAGCAGCGCTACGACGACAGGTACCTACGAGCAGTACTTC; CDR3aa: CAISSATTTGTYEQYF; j_gene: TRBJ2-7; v_gene: TRBV10-3; d_gene: .; abundance: .
CDR3nt: TGTGCCAGCAGCGTAGTAGGGTCCACCGGGGAGCTGTTTTTT; CDR3aa: CASSVVGSTGELFF; j_gene: TRBJ2-2; v_gene: TRBV9; d_gene: .; abundance: few
CDR3nt: TGTGCCAGCAGCTTAAAGTACAGATTGGCTGGAAACACCATATATTTT; CDR3aa: CASSLKYRLAGNTIYF; j_gene: TRBJ1-3; v_gene: TRBV7-3; d_gene: .; abundance: .
CDR3nt: TGTGCCAGCAAGCCGACGGCGGGGCCCCAGCATTTT; CDR3aa: CASKPTAGPQHF; j_gene: TRBJ1-5; v_gene: TRBV2; d_gene: .; abundance: few
CDR3nt: TGTGCCAGCAGTCCAGGTGGGCCGGGTCAGCCCCAGCATTTT; CDR3aa: CASSPGGPGQPQHF; j_gene: TRBJ1-5; v_gene: TRBV28; d_gene: .; abundance: .
CDR3nt: TGTGCCAGCAGCACGAGGGACAGGGGAGCCTATGGCTACACCTTC; CDR3aa: CASSTRDRGAYGYTF; j_gene: TRBJ1-2; v_gene: TRBV5-4; d_gene: TRBD1; abundance: once
CDR3nt: TGTGCCAGCAGCTTAGGGGCAGGGGCGCCAGATACGCAGTATTTT; CDR3aa: CASSLGAGAPDTQYF; j_gene: TRBJ2-3; v_gene: TRBV7-9; d_gene: .; abundance: .
CDR3nt: TGTGCCAGTAGTATCCTAGCGGCAGATACGCAGTATTTT; CDR3aa: CASSILAADTQYF; j_gene: TRBJ2-3; v_gene: TRBV19; d_gene: TRBD2; abundance: .
CDR3nt: TGCGCCAGCAGCAAGACTAGCCCTGACTACAATGAGCAGTTCTTC; CDR3aa: CASSKTSPDYNEQFF; j_gene: TRBJ2-1; v_gene: TRBV5-1; d_gene: TRBD2; abundance: .
CDR3nt: TGTGCCAGCTCACCGACAGGGGGGGACACAGATACGCAGTATTTT; CDR3aa: CASSPTGGDTDTQYF; j_gene: TRBJ2-3; v_gene: TRBV18; d_gene: TRBD1; abundance: .
CDR3nt: TGTGCCAGCAGCCAATCAATCGATCCGGCTTCCCTGGCTTACAATGAGCAGTTCTTC; CDR3aa: CASSQSIDPASLAYNEQFF; j_gene: TRBJ2-1; v_gene: TRBV7-9; d_gene: .; abundance: once
CDR3nt: TGTGCCACCAGCCCCGGGGCAGGCCCCGGCTACACCTTC; CDR3aa: CATSPGAGPGYTF; j_gene: TRBJ1-2; v_gene: TRBV15; d_gene: .; abundance: once
CDR3nt: TGTGCCAGCAGTTTAAGCTCCTCTGGAAACACCATATATTTT; CDR3aa: CASSLSSSGNTIYF; j_gene: TRBJ1-3; v_gene: TRBV28; d_gene: .; abundance: .
CDR3nt: TGTGCCAGTAGATGGGACAGGAATAGCAATCAGCCCCAGCATTTT; CDR3aa: CASRWDRNSNQPQHF; j_gene: TRBJ1-5; v_gene: TRBV19; d_gene: TRBD1; abundance: .
CDR3nt: TGTGCCAGCAGCCCACGACCGGGACTCGATAACACCGGGGAGCTGTTTTTT; CDR3aa: CASSPRPGLDNTGELFF; j_gene: TRBJ2-2; v_gene: TRBV9; d_gene: .; abundance: .
CDR3nt: TGCGCCAGCAGTGTAGAAAGATCCATTGGCTACACCTTC; CDR3aa: CASSVERSIGYTF; j_gene: TRBJ1-2; v_gene: TRBV10-2; d_gene: .; abundance: .
CDR3nt: TGTGCCAGCAGCCCGATGGGTTTAGGTCGAAATGAGCAGTTCTTC; CDR3aa: CASSPMGLGRNEQFF; j_gene: TRBJ2-1; v_gene: TRBV11-2; d_gene: .; abundance: .
CDR3nt: TGTGCCAGCAGTGAAATCAGGGGACACGAGCAGTACTTC; CDR3aa: CASSEIRGHEQYF; j_gene: TRBJ2-7; v_gene: TRBV25-1; d_gene: .; abundance: .
CDR3nt: TGTGCCAGCAACAACAGGGGGGAAGAGACCCAGTACTTC; CDR3aa: CASNNRGEETQYF; j_gene: TRBJ2-5; v_gene: TRBV2; d_gene: TRBD1; abundance: few
CDR3nt: TGTGCCAGCAGTTACCGCGGGACTCCCAATGAGCAGTTCTTC; CDR3aa: CASSYRGTPNEQFF; j_gene: TRBJ2-1; v_gene: TRBV6-5; d_gene: .; abundance: .
CDR3nt: TGTGCCAGCACCCAAGGTGGACAGATGGGTGGCTACACCTTC; CDR3aa: CASTQGGQMGGYTF; j_gene: TRBJ1-2; v_gene: TRBV28; d_gene: .; abundance: .
CDR3nt: TGTGCCAGCAGTTTACGCGGGACCTACAATGAGCAGTTCTTC; CDR3aa: CASSLRGTYNEQFF; j_gene: TRBJ2-1; v_gene: TRBV28; d_gene: .; abundance: .
CDR3nt: TGTGCCAGCAGCCTCCCTGACGGGGACATATACGAGCAGTACTTC; CDR3aa: CASSLPDGDIYEQYF; j_gene: TRBJ2-7; v_gene: TRBV28; d_gene: .; abundance: .
CDR3nt: TGCGCCTCGACCCAGGGGGCATCTGGAAACACCATATATTTT; CDR3aa: CASTQGASGNTIYF; j_gene: TRBJ1-3; v_gene: TRBV5-1; d_gene: TRBD1; abundance: .
CDR3nt: TGTGCCACCAACACAGGGAGAGTGGGCACCGGGGAGCTGTTTTTT; CDR3aa: CATNTGRVGTGELFF; j_gene: TRBJ2-2; v_gene: TRBV15; d_gene: .; abundance: .
CDR3nt: TGTGCCAGCAGCCGGACGCCAGACTCTGGAAACACCATATATTTT; CDR3aa: CASSRTPDSGNTIYF; j_gene: TRBJ1-3; v_gene: TRBV7-9; d_gene: .; abundance: .
CDR3nt: TGTGCCTGGAGTGTAGGGCCGATGAACACTGAAGCTTTCTTT; CDR3aa: CAWSVGPMNTEAFF; j_gene: TRBJ1-1; v_gene: TRBV30; d_gene: .; abundance: .
CDR3nt: TGTGCCAGCAGTTTAACCCCAGCTCACACTAATGAAAAACTGTTTTTT; CDR3aa: CASSLTPAHTNEKLFF; j_gene: TRBJ1-4; v_gene: TRBV7-9; d_gene: .; abundance: .
CDR3nt: TGTGCCAGCAGCTTAGGCGCTAGCGGGAGCAATGAGCAGTTCTTC; CDR3aa: CASSLGASGSNEQFF; j_gene: TRBJ2-1; v_gene: TRBV7-3; d_gene: TRBD2; abundance: .
CDR3nt: TGTGCCAGCGTTATAGCGGGAGGGCCGGATACGCAGTATTTT; CDR3aa: CASVIAGGPDTQYF; j_gene: TRBJ2-3; v_gene: TRBV6-1; d_gene: TRBD2; abundance: few
CDR3nt: TGTGCCATCAGTGAAGGACTAGCGGGAGACAATGAGCAGTTCTTC; CDR3aa: CAISEGLAGDNEQFF; j_gene: TRBJ2-1; v_gene: TRBV10-3; d_gene: TRBD2; abundance: few
CDR3nt: TGTGCCAGCAGCGCCCCCAAGAACACTGAAGCTTTCTTT; CDR3aa: CASSAPKNTEAFF; j_gene: TRBJ1-1; v_gene: TRBV28; d_gene: .; abundance: .
CDR3nt: TGTGCCAGCAGTTTTCCGGGACAGCGTTATCAGCCCCAGCATTTT; CDR3aa: CASSFPGQRYQPQHF; j_gene: TRBJ1-5; v_gene: TRBV28; d_gene: TRBD1; abundance: few
CDR3nt: TGTGCCAGCAGCTTCCTTACGGGCCAGGTCTATGAGCAGTTCTTC; CDR3aa: CASSFLTGQVYEQFF; j_gene: TRBJ2-1; v_gene: TRBV11-2; d_gene: .; abundance: .